This passage covers 27 T cell receptor beta chains from one sample sequenced in a study of cytomegalovirus exposure and HLA in healthy donors. In the PCR, 60 Vbeta and 13 Jbeta primers were used. The method was immunoSEQ multiplex PCR; TCRdb's version includes in-frame clones alone and lacks a portion of them. The table shows roughly 110,000 clones, with 60% to 85% occurring only once. Sequenced material: PBMCs. The receptors come from a female donor in good health and CMV-seronegative.

V is TRBV5-8 and J is TRBJ2-4; D perhaps matches TRBD1 (6 bases). Germline V lookup: CDR1 SGHTS, CDR2 YDEGEE. With 4 bases removed from V and 8 bases from J, the gap between germline ends came to 22 bases. The CDR3 is made up of 16 amino acids. The chain's CDR3 is CASSGISRDNSDIQYF. Written as DNA, the CDR3 is TGTGCCAGCAGCGGAATTTCCCGGGACAACTCGGACATTCAGTACTTC. Looking up the rest from reference TRBV5-8 and TRBJ2-4 gives the full variable domain: EAGVTQSPTHLIKTRGQQATLRCSPISGHTSVYWYQQALGLGLQFLLWYDEGEERNRGNFPPRFSGRQFPNYSSELNVNALELEDSALYLCASSGISRDNSDIQYFGAGTRLSVL.

The table lists this clone with a few counts. The rearrangement links TRBV6-5 to TRBJ1-2, with D hard to call. The CDR3 consists of 16 residues. Germline CDR1 and CDR2: MNHEY and SVGAGI. The V and J ends lost 0 bases and 7 bases respectively, with 18 bases between them. CDR3 sequence reads: CASSYSIGEAISGYTF. The DNA of the CDR3 is TGTGCCAGCAGTTACTCGATCGGGGAGGCCATTTCTGGCTACACCTTC.

The sample holds one count of this clone. This chain uses TRBV9 with TRBJ2-7, with D perhaps matching TRBD2 (5 bases). Germline assignment: CDR1 SGDLS and CDR2 YYNGEE. The length of the CDR3 is 15 residues. Trimming took 3 bases from V and 5 from J, leaving 18 bases between them. As DNA, the CDR3 is TGTGCCAGCAGCGGTAAAGAGAGGGCCGGAAACGAGCAGTACTTC. Translating it yields CASSGKERAGNEQYF.

The chain joins TRBV2 to TRBJ2-3; 11 bases fit TRBD2. After removal of 5 bases from V and 4 bases from J, the junction contained 5 bases not matched to a gene. The CDR3 is 15 residues long. Germline V lookup: CDR1 SNHLY, CDR2 FYNNEI. CDR3: CASSPLTSGADTQYF. The CDR3 region has the DNA TGTGCCAGCAGTCCTCTGACTAGCGGGGCAGATACGCAGTATTTT.

This sequence joins TRBV29-1 and TRBJ2-7; possible D gene TRBD2, 6 bases. Per germline, CDR1 SQVTM and CDR2 ANQGSEA. This CDR3 comprises 12 residues. The germline V and J ends were trimmed by 6 bases and 8 bases, with 17 bases remaining between them. The CDR3 is CSVGGDRVKQYF. In DNA form, the CDR3 reads TGCAGCGTGGGGGGTGACCGGGTCAAGCAGTACTTC.

The chain recombines TRBV6-6 with TRBJ2-1; D perhaps matches TRBD2 (5 bases). The V gene's germline CDR1 is MNHNY and CDR2 SVGAGI (reference sequence). Trimming removed 4 bases from V and 8 bases from J, with 15 bases in between. The CDR3 is 14 amino acids. CDR3 nucleotide sequence: TGTGCCAGCAGTTTAACCCGGACTGCGGATGAGCAGTTCTTC. This encodes CASSLTRTADEQFF.

A single count supports this clone. CDR3 DNA sequence: TGCGCCAGCAGCCAAGAAGCCCCCGGGGACACCTACGAGCAGTACTTC. This translates into CASSQEAPGDTYEQYF. The chain uses TRBV4-3 and TRBJ2-7; a weak D match, TRBD1 (6 bases). The CDR3 loop spans 16 amino acids. V shed 0 bases and J shed 2 bases, with 14 bases lying between them. Germline-derived CDR1 and CDR2 are LGHNA and YSLEER.

This chain connects TRBV4-2 to TRBJ2-3, with D unclear. In germline, CDR1 is LGHNA, CDR2 YNFKEQ. V gave up 0 bases and J gave up 3 bases, with 4 bases separating them. The CDR3 is made up of 13 amino acids. The CDR3 DNA sequence: TGTGCCAGCAGCCAAGATATTACAGATACGCAGTATTTT. This codes for CASSQDITDTQYF.

The chain joins TRBV30 to TRBJ1-1; D might be TRBD1 (5 bases). The V gene's germline CDR1 is GTSNPN and CDR2 SVGIG (reference sequence). This CDR3 is 14 amino acids long. V was clipped by 6 bases and J by 1 base, with 15 bases between them. DNA of the CDR3: TGTGCCTGTAACGGGAGGGGATCGAACACTGAAGCTTTCTTT. Translating it yields CACNGRGSNTEAFF.

The gene calls are TRBV5-8 and TRBJ2-7; TRBD1 is a possible D gene (5 bases). Germline loops: CDR1 SGHTS, CDR2 YDEGEE. Trimming took 1 base from V and 1 from J, leaving 9 bases between them. The CDR3 contains 14 residues. In DNA form, the CDR3 reads TGTGCCAGCAGCTTGCAAAGGGGTTCCTACGAGCAGTACTTC. This sequence encodes CASSLQRGSYEQYF. The complete variable domain, with remaining parts taken from reference TRBV5-8 and TRBJ2-7, reads EAGVTQSPTHLIKTRGQQATLRCSPISGHTSVYWYQQALGLGLQFLLWYDEGEERNRGNFPPRFSGRQFPNYSSELNVNALELEDSALYLCASSLQRGSYEQYFGPGTRLTVT.

The rearrangement uses TRBV18 and TRBJ2-1, with 11 bases identical to TRBD1. The CDR3 totals 13 residues. Germline values: CDR1 KGHSH, CDR2 LQKENI. J gave up 9 bases and V 5 bases, and 3 bases lay outside the gene matches. This CDR3 is CASSGQGAGEQFF. In DNA form, the CDR3 reads TGTGCCAGCTCAGGACAGGGGGCTGGTGAGCAGTTCTTC. Drawing the rest from reference TRBV18 and TRBJ2-1, the complete variable domain is NAGVMQNPRHLVRRRGQEARLRCSPMKGHSHVYWYRQLPEEGLKFMVYLQKENIIDESGMPKERFSAEFPKEGPSILRIQQVVRGDSAAYFCASSGQGAGEQFFGPGTRLTVL.

The chain recombines TRBV30 with TRBJ1-4; TRBD1 aligns across 10 bases. CDR1 is GTSNPN and CDR2 is SVGIG in the germline V gene (reference sequence). This CDR3 is built from 14 residues. V lost 5 bases, J lost 7 bases, and 7 bases stayed unmatched. The CDR3 DNA follows: TGTGCCTGGGGCCCGGGACAGGGGCGTGAAAAACTGTTTTTT. It specifies CAWGPGQGREKLFF.

This chain links TRBV5-8 with TRBJ2-7; D may be TRBD1 (5 bases). V was shortened by 4 bases and J by 2 bases, with 22 bases between the two germline ends. CDR1 is SGHTS and CDR2 is YDEGEE in the germline V gene. The CDR3 has 17 residues. This CDR3 reads CASSLTLVDRSTYEQYF. The CDR3 nucleotides are TGTGCCAGCAGCCTTACCCTTGTCGACAGATCCACCTACGAGCAGTACTTC.

V gene TRBV5-1 combines with J gene TRBJ1-4, with D tentatively TRBD1 (6 bases). The CDR3 totals 15 residues. Trimming left V 1 base short and J 0 bases short, with 7 bases between. The germline V gene encodes CDR1 SGHRS and CDR2 YFSETQ. CDR3: CASSLSGATNEKLFF. The CDR3 nucleotides read TGCGCCAGCAGCTTGTCAGGGGCAACTAATGAAAAACTGTTTTTT.

This clone came up a few times. The chain joins TRBV7-2 to TRBJ1-1; tentatively, D is TRBD1 (5 bases). This CDR3 spans 14 amino acids. From germline, CDR1 is SGHTA and CDR2 FQGNSA. V dropped 6 bases and J dropped 1 base, with 12 bases sitting between them. The CDR3 DNA reads as TGTGCCAGCAGTCTTGACAGAACGAACACTGAAGCTTTCTTT. It is translated as CASSLDRTNTEAFF. Filled out from reference TRBV7-2 and TRBJ1-1, the complete variable domain reads GAGVSQSPSNKVTEKGKDVELRCDPISGHTALYWYRQSLGQGLEFLIYFQGNSAPDKSGLPSDRFSAERTGGSVSTLTIQRTQQEDSAVYLCASSLDRTNTEAFFGQGTRLTVV.

This chain connects TRBV7-9 to TRBJ1-2; 7 bases match TRBD1. The V gene's germline CDR1 is SEHNR and CDR2 FQNEAQ (reference sequence). This CDR3 spans 13 amino acids. Trimming cost V 5 bases and J 9 bases; bases outside gene matches: 9. CDR3 coding DNA: TGTGCCAGCAGCCGAAGACAGGGTTTGAGCTACACCTTC. This encodes CASSRRQGLSYTF.

V gene TRBV30 combines with J gene TRBJ1-6; unclear D gene. Trimming took off 2 bases at V and 0 bases at J, with 14 bases between the two ends. There are 17 residues in the CDR3. Germline values: CDR1 GTSNPN, CDR2 SVGIG (reference sequence). CDR3 sequence: CAWSSAEESSYNSPLHF. The CDR3 DNA is TGTGCCTGGAGTAGTGCCGAAGAGAGCTCCTATAATTCACCCCTCCACTTT.

V usage is TRBV5-4 and J usage is TRBJ2-5; 8 positions match TRBD1. The CDR3 has 14 amino acids. Germline V gene lookup returns CDR1 SGHNT and CDR2 YYREEE (reference sequence). The V gene end was trimmed by 6 bases and the J gene end by 1 base; junction bases not matched to a gene: 5. The chain's CDR3 is CASTTGTGQETQYF. The CDR3 DNA reads TGTGCCAGCACCACGGGGACAGGCCAAGAGACCCAGTACTTC.

This clone was seen a few times. V gene TRBV19 combines with J gene TRBJ1-5; D is perhaps TRBD1 (5 bases). Trimming stripped 6 bases from V and 0 bases from J, with 12 bases between. This CDR3 is built from 15 residues. The V gene's germline CDR1 is LNHDA and CDR2 SQIVND (reference sequence). The CDR3 DNA sequence: TGTGCCAGTAGCCCAATAAGGGGTAGCAATCAGCCCCAGCATTTT. Translation gives CASSPIRGSNQPQHF.

This clone was detected a few times. The genes are TRBV7-8 and TRBJ1-1, with TRBD1 matching 7 bases. Germline assignment: CDR1 SGHVS and CDR2 FQNEAQ. V was pared by 5 bases and J by 3 bases, with 9 bases of the junction left unmatched. This CDR3 has 15 residues. CDR3 sequence: CASSPGQLLYTEAFF. CDR3 sequence (DNA): TGTGCCAGCAGCCCGGGACAGCTCCTTTACACTGAAGCTTTCTTT. Filled out from reference TRBV7-8 and TRBJ1-1, the complete variable domain reads GAGVSQSPRYKVAKRGQDVALRCDPISGHVSLFWYQQALGQGPEFLTYFQNEAQLDKSGLPSDRFFAERPEGSVSTLKIQRTQQEDSAVYLCASSPGQLLYTEAFFGQGTRLTVV.

J is TRBJ2-7 and V is TRBV7-8; D not resolved. CDR3 size: 14 residues. Trimming pared 5 bases from V and 0 bases from J, leaving 11 bases between. Germline loops: CDR1 SGHVS, CDR2 FQNEAQ. CDR3 bases: TGTGCCAGCAGCGCCCGAGCGAGCTCCTACGAGCAGTACTTC. Its translation: CASSARASSYEQYF.

The rearrangement joins TRBV23-1 to TRBJ1-5, with 10 nucleotides matching TRBD1. TRBV23-1 is noted as an ORF with a role that remains uncertain. CDR3 length equals 22 residues. J gave up 1 base and V 0 bases, and 18 bases lay outside the gene matches. CDR3 bases: TGCGCCAGCAGTCAATCGGGGTCCCTTCCGGCGGGGACAGGGGAAAGCAATCAGCCCCAGCATTTT. Translation: CASSQSGSLPAGTGESNQPQHF.

This chain connects TRBV30 to TRBJ1-1; D ambiguous. The CDR3 has 15 amino acids. Germline V gives CDR1 GTSNPN, CDR2 SVGIG (reference sequence). V lost 2 bases and J lost 4, with 17 bases in between. CDR3 coding DNA: TGTGCCTGGAGTCCCCCGGGAATCCGGGGCACTGAAGCTTTCTTT. Residues: CAWSPPGIRGTEAFF.

This clone is a singleton in its sample. The J gene is TRBJ2-3, the V gene TRBV19; D remains unclear. Germline V CDR1 and CDR2: LNHDA, SQIVND (reference sequence). Trimming cost V 0 bases and J 10 bases, with 14 bases left between them. The CDR3 contains 14 residues. The CDR3 nucleotides are TGTGCCAGTAGTATAGATCTAGAGGCATACCCGCAGTATTTT. Encoded protein: CASSIDLEAYPQYF.

The genes are TRBV5-1 and TRBJ2-1, with D maybe TRBD2 (5 bases). In germline, CDR1 is SGHRS, CDR2 YFSETQ. There are 14 residues in the CDR3. The ends were cut back, 0 bases at V and 6 bases at J, with 10 bases in the middle. The CDR3: CASSLAGSSNEQFF. CDR3 DNA sequence: TGCGCCAGCAGCTTGGCGGGGTCGAGCAATGAGCAGTTCTTC.

In its sample, this clone was seen once. The sample holds other DNA sequences that translate to the same CDR3. The chain combines TRBV9 with TRBJ1-2; no reliable D call. Germline V gene sequence: CDR1 SGDLS, CDR2 YYNGEE. Trimming removed 0 bases at V and 4 bases at J, with 10 bases between. CDR3 size: 14 residues. The CDR3 nucleotides read TGTGCCAGCAGCGTAGTTTCCGGTCCCTATGGCTACACCTTC. This translates into CASSVVSGPYGYTF.

The chain is built from TRBV7-9 and TRBJ1-1; D remains ambiguous. Per the germline V gene, CDR1 is SEHNR and CDR2 is FQNEAQ (reference sequence). The CDR3 contains 13 residues. V lost 4 bases, J lost 1 base, and 7 bases lay in between. For the CDR3, the DNA is TGTGCCAGCAGCTCTGACTGGAACACTGAAGCTTTCTTT. This codes for CASSSDWNTEAFF.